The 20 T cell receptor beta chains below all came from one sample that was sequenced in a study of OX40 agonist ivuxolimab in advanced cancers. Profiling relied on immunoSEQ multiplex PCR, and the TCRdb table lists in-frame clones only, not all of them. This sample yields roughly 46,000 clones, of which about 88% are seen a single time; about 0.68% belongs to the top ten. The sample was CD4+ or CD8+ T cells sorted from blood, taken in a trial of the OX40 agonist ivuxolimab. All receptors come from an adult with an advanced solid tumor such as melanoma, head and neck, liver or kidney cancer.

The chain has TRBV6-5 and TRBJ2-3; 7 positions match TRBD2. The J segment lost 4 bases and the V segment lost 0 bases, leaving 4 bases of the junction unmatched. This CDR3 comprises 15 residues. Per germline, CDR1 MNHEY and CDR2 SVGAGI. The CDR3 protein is CASSYSGSGSDTQYF. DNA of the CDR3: TGTGCCAGCAGTTACTCTGGTAGCGGGTCAGATACGCAGTATTTT.

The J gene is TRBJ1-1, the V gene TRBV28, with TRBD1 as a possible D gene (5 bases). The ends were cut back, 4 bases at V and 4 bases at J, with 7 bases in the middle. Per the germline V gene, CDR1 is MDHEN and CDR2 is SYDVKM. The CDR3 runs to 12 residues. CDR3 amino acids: CASSSGSTEAFF. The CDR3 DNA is TGTGCCAGCAGTTCAGGGTCCACTGAAGCTTTCTTT.

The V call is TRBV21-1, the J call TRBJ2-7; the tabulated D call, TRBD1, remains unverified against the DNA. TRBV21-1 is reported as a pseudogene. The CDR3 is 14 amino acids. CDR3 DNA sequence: TGTGCCAGCAGCAAGGGACAGGGGGCGTCCGAGCAGTACTTC. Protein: CASSKGQGASEQYF.

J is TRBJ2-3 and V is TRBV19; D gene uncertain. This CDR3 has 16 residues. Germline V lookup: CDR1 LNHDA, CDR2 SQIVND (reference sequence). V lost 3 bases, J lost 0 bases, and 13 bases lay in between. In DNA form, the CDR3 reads TGTGCCAGTAGTATGTCCCAGGTCGCTAGCACAGATACGCAGTATTTT. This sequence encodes CASSMSQVASTDTQYF. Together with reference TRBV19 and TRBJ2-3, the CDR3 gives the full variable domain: DGGITQSPKYLFRKEGQNVTLSCEQNLNHDAMYWYRQDPGQGLRLIYYSQIVNDFQKGDIAEGYSVSREKKESFPLTVTSAQKNPTAFYLCASSMSQVASTDTQYFGPGTRLTVL.

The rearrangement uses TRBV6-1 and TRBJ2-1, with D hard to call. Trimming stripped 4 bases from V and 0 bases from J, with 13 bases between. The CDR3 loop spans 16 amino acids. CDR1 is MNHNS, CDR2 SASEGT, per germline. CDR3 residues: CASSGNQVGSYNEQFF. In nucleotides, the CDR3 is TGTGCCAGCAGTGGAAATCAAGTGGGCTCCTACAATGAGCAGTTCTTC.

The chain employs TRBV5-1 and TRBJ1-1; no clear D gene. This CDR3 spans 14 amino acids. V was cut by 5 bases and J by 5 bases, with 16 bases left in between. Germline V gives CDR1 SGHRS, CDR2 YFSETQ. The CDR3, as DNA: TGCGCCAGCAGTCGCGACGGCGTCTCGACTGAAGCTTTCTTT. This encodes CASSRDGVSTEAFF.

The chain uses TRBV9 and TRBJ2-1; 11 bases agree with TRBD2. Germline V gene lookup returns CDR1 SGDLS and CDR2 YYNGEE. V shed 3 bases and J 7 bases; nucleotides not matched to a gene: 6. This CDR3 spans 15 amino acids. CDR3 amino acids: CASSATSGSENEQFF. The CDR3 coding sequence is TGTGCCAGCAGCGCCACTAGCGGGAGTGAGAATGAGCAGTTCTTC.

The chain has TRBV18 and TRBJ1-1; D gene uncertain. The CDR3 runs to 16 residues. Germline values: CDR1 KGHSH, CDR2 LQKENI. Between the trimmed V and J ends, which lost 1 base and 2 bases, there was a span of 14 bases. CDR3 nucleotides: TGTGCCAGCTCACCACTTCCAAAAAGGGTAAACACTGAAGCTTTCTTT. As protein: CASSPLPKRVNTEAFF.

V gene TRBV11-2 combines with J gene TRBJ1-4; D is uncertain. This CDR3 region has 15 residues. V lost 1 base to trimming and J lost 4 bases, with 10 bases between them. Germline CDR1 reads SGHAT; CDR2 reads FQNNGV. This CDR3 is CASSLGQSLNEKLFF. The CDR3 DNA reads TGTGCCAGCAGCTTAGGGCAGTCACTTAATGAAAAACTGTTTTTT.

CDR3 amino acids: CAWSGLTTYTF. The CDR3 DNA reads TGTGCCTGGAGTGGATTGACAACCTACACCTTC. The chain couples TRBV30 to TRBJ1-2; D unresolved. V shed 1 base and J shed 10 bases, with 10 bases lying between them. This CDR3 is 11 amino acids long. Per germline, CDR1 GTSNPN and CDR2 SVGIG (reference sequence).

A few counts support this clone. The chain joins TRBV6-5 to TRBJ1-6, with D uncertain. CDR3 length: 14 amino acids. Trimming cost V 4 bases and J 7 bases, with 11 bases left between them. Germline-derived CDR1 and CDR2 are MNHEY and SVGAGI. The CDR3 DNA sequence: TGTGCCAGCAGTTCTGAGCTAAAAAATTCACCCCTCCACTTT. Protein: CASSSELKNSPLHF.

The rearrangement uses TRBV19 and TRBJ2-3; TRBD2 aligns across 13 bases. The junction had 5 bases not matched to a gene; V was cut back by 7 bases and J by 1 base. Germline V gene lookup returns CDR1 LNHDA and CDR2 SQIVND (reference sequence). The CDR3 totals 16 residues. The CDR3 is CASTGTSGTRTDTQYF. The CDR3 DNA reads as TGTGCCAGTACGGGGACTAGCGGGACCCGCACAGATACGCAGTATTTT.

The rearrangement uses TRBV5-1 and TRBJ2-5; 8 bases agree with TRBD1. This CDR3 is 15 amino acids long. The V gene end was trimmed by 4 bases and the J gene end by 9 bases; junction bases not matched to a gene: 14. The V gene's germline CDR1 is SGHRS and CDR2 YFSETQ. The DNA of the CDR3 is TGCGCCAGCAGCCCAACCTTCGGACAGGGTGTCCCCCAGTACTTC. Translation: CASSPTFGQGVPQYF.

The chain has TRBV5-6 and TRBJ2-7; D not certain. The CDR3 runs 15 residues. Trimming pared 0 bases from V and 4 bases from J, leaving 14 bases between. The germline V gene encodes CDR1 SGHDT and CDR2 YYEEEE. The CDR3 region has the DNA TGTGCCAGCAGCTTGGCCCCGACGAGCCAGTACGAGCAGTACTTC. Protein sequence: CASSLAPTSQYEQYF.

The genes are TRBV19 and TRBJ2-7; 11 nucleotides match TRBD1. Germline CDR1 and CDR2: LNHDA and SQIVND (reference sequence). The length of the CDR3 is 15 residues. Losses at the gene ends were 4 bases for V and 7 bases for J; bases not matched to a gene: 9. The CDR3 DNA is TGTGCCAGTAGTACCCCTGGACAGGGGGCGTTTGAGCAGTACTTC. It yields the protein CASSTPGQGAFEQYF.

In DNA form, the CDR3 reads TGTGCCAGCAGCTGGGGACAGACAACTAACTATGGCTACACCTTC. Its translation: CASSWGQTTNYGYTF. This chain uses TRBV5-6 with TRBJ1-2; TRBD1 aligns across 7 bases. Germline V gene sequence: CDR1 SGHDT, CDR2 YYEEEE. Trimming cost V 3 bases and J 0 bases; bases outside gene matches: 5. The CDR3 sequence is 15 residues long.

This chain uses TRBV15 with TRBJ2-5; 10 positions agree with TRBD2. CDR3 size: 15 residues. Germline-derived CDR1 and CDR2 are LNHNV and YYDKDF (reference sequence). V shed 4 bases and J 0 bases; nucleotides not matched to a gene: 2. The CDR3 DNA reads TGTGCCACCAGCACACTAGCGGGGTACCAAGAGACCCAGTACTTC. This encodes CATSTLAGYQETQYF. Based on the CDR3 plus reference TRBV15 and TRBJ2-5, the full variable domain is DAMVIQNPRYQVTQFGKPVTLSCSQTLNHNVMYWYQQKSSQAPKLLFHYYDKDFNNEADTPDNFQSRRPNTSFCFLDIRSPGLGDTAMYLCATSTLAGYQETQYFGPGTRLLVL.

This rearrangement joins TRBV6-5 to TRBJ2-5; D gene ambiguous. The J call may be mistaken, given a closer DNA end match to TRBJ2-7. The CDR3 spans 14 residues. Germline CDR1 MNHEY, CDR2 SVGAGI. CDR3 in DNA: TGTGCCAGCAGGCTGACAAGTACCTCCTACGAGCAGTACTTC. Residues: CASRLTSTSYEQYF.

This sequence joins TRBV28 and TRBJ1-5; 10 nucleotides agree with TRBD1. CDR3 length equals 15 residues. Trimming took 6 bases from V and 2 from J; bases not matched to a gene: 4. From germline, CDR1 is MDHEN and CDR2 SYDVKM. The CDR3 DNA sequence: TGTGCCAGCAGACTCGGGACAGGGGGCAATCAGCCCCAGCATTTT. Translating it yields CASRLGTGGNQPQHF. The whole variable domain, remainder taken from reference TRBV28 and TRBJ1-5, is DVKVTQSSRYLVKRTGEKVFLECVQDMDHENMFWYRQDPGLGLRLIYFSYDVKMKEKGDIPEGYSVSREKKERFSLILESASTNQTSMYLCASRLGTGGNQPQHFGDGTRLSIL.

The CDR3 region has the DNA TGTGCCAGCAGCTTGGGGGGGCTAGCGGGGTACAATGAGCAGTTCTTC. Translating gives CASSLGGLAGYNEQFF. The rearrangement uses TRBV5-4 and TRBJ2-1; the match to TRBD2 covers 9 bases. With V trimmed by 0 bases and J by 4 bases, 5 bases remained unmatched. This CDR3 has 16 amino acids. Germline V lookup: CDR1 SGHNT, CDR2 YYREEE (reference sequence).